This entry lists 23 T cell receptor beta chains sequenced from one sample in a study of T cell repertoires in cytomegalovirus infection (dated by TCRdb to the late 2010s). The listed sequencing device is Illumina HiSeq 1500. Starting from the raw public reads, TCRdb applied fastp trimming at Q25, assembled clones with MiXCR and retained in-frame beta chains. Every entry covers one CDR3 protein and lists the most common genes and DNA from its rows. The sample yields 630,000 or so distinct CDR3 sequences; 20% to 25% were counted once. The leading ten clones occupy around 7.6% of the sample. Sequenced material: CD8+ T cells from PBMCs. All receptors come from a human donor in good health (CMV status not recorded). Some clones in this sample may be carry-over from other donors' samples.

This clonotype was counted many times. J is TRBJ1-6 and V is TRBV19, with D tentatively TRBD1 (6 bases). CDR1 and CDR2 (germline): LNHDA, SQIVND (reference sequence). The CDR3 runs 17 residues. Between the trimmed V and J ends, which lost 7 bases and 0 bases, there was a span of 16 bases. The CDR3 DNA sequence: TGTGCCAGTACCCCTTCAAGGGGGAGCTCCTATAATTCACCCCTCCACTTT. Encoded protein: CASTPSRGSSYNSPLHF. The full variable domain, completed using reference TRBV19 and TRBJ1-6, is DGGITQSPKYLFRKEGQNVTLSCEQNLNHDAMYWYRQDPGQGLRLIYYSQIVNDFQKGDIAEGYSVSREKKESFPLTVTSAQKNPTAFYLCASTPSRGSSYNSPLHFGNGTRLTVT.

This clonotype was found a few times. The chain uses TRBV28 and TRBJ2-3; D may be TRBD1 (6 bases). CDR1 and CDR2 (germline): MDHEN, SYDVKM. Trimming pared 3 bases from V and 4 bases from J, leaving 11 bases between. The CDR3 runs to 14 residues. For the CDR3, the DNA is TGTGCCAGCAGTTTCCAAACAGGGTCAGATACGCAGTATTTT. The encoded protein is CASSFQTGSDTQYF. The variable domain in full, with the rest retrieved from reference TRBV28 and TRBJ2-3, is DVKVTQSSRYLVKRTGEKVFLECVQDMDHENMFWYRQDPGLGLRLIYFSYDVKMKEKGDIPEGYSVSREKKERFSLILESASTNQTSMYLCASSFQTGSDTQYFGPGTRLTVL.

The CDR3 DNA reads TGTGCCAGCAGTCCAGGCAGCGGGCCGTACAATGAGCAGTTCTTC. It is translated as CASSPGSGPYNEQFF. The chain uses TRBV12-3 or TRBV12-4 and TRBJ2-1, with D maybe TRBD2 (6 bases). This CDR3 has 15 residues. The V gene lost 5 bases and the J gene lost 4 bases, with 15 bases spanning the gap.

This clonotype was recorded a few times. This chain joins TRBV6-2 or TRBV6-3 and TRBJ1-5; maybe TRBD1 (5 bases). The germline V gene encodes CDR1 MNHEY and CDR2 SVGEGT. CDR3 size: 13 residues. With 5 bases removed from V and 3 bases from J, the gap between germline ends came to 8 bases. The CDR3 nucleotides are TGTGCCAGCAGTGGGACTTACAATCAGCCCCAGCATTTT. Protein sequence: CASSGTYNQPQHF.

This chain joins TRBV6-5 and TRBJ2-7, with D possibly being TRBD1 (6 bases). CDR3 length equals 14 residues. Trimming shortened V by 6 bases and J by 1 base, and 13 bases separated the two germline ends. Germline V lookup: CDR1 MNHEY, CDR2 SVGAGI. CDR3 residues: CASSILDRSYEQYF. The CDR3 nucleotides are TGTGCCAGCAGCATCTTGGACAGATCCTACGAGCAGTACTTC.

The V and J genes are TRBV5-4 and TRBJ2-1; 7 nucleotides line up with TRBD2. Per germline, CDR1 SGHNT and CDR2 YYREEE (reference sequence). Trimming removed 4 bases from V and 7 bases from J; junction bases left unmatched: 8. CDR3 length equals 14 residues. In nucleotides, the CDR3 is TGTGCCAGCAGCGTCGGGACTACCCCTAATGAGCAGTTCTTC. It codes for CASSVGTTPNEQFF.

The CDR3 coding sequence is TGTGCCAGCAGGGTTGATGGGCGATCCGGGGAGACCCAGTACTTC. This translates into CASRVDGRSGETQYF. The chain has TRBV28 and TRBJ2-5; D is unclear. V was shortened by 6 bases and J by 5 bases, with 19 bases between the two germline ends. The CDR3 has 15 amino acids. The germline gives CDR1 MDHEN, CDR2 SYDVKM. The complete variable domain, with remaining parts taken from reference TRBV28 and TRBJ2-5, reads DVKVTQSSRYLVKRTGEKVFLECVQDMDHENMFWYRQDPGLGLRLIYFSYDVKMKEKGDIPEGYSVSREKKERFSLILESASTNQTSMYLCASRVDGRSGETQYFGPGTRLLVL.

The V call is TRBV20-1, the J call TRBJ2-2; 7 bases map to TRBD2. The CDR3 runs to 15 residues. Trimming removed 1 base from V and 0 bases from J; junction bases left unmatched: 2. Germline CDR1 and CDR2: DFQATT and SNEGSKA (reference sequence). CDR3 sequence reads: CSARGEGPNTGELFF. Here the CDR3 DNA reads TGCAGTGCTAGAGGGGAGGGTCCGAACACCGGGGAGCTGTTTTTT.

The rearrangement uses TRBV28 and TRBJ2-7; D is possibly TRBD1 (5 bases). Germline CDR1 is MDHEN and CDR2 is SYDVKM. The CDR3 runs 14 residues. Trimming removed 6 bases from V and 0 bases from J, with 12 bases in between. CDR3 in amino acids: CASSGQGYSYEQYV. The CDR3 DNA sequence: TGTGCCAGCAGCGGTCAGGGATACTCCTACGAGCAGTACGTC.

The table lists this clonotype with a few counts. This chain links TRBV6-2 or TRBV6-3 with TRBJ2-1; TRBD2 matches at 10 bases. CDR1 and CDR2 from the germline V gene are MNHEY and SVGEGT. This CDR3 region has 15 residues. J was trimmed by 4 bases and V by 2 bases; bases with no gene match: 2. The CDR3 spells CASSYMGLAYNEQFF. CDR3 sequence (DNA): TGTGCCAGCAGTTACATGGGACTAGCGTACAATGAGCAGTTCTTC.

This clonotype has at least ten counts. The chain combines TRBV7-8 with TRBJ1-5, with D unclear. From germline, CDR1 is SGHVS and CDR2 FQNEAQ. The germline V and J ends were trimmed by 1 base and 0 bases, with 13 bases remaining between them. This CDR3 contains 17 residues. Written as DNA, the CDR3 is TGTGCCAGCAGCTTAGACGTGTTTCTATATAGCAATCAGCCCCAGCATTTT. This encodes CASSLDVFLYSNQPQHF.

V usage is TRBV20-1 and J usage is TRBJ2-1; 13 nucleotides agree with TRBD2. The CDR3 loop spans 15 amino acids. Germline V CDR1 and CDR2: DFQATT, SNEGSKA (reference sequence). Trimming took 3 bases from V and 4 from J; bases not matched to a gene: 3. For the CDR3, the DNA is TGCAGTGCTAGTTTACTAGCGGGGGGGTACAATGAGCAGTTCTTC. This sequence encodes CSASLLAGGYNEQFF.

This clonotype occurred many times. This chain uses TRBV7-9 with TRBJ2-5, with a possible D match to TRBD1 (5 bases). Germline V gene data show CDR1 as SEHNR and CDR2 as FQNEAQ (reference sequence). The CDR3 spans 11 residues. V dropped 10 bases and J dropped 5 bases, with 11 bases sitting between them. CDR3 residues: CATGIEETQYF. The CDR3 DNA reads TGTGCCACAGGGATTGAGGAGACCCAGTACTTC. Drawing the rest from reference TRBV7-9 and TRBJ2-5, the complete variable domain is DTGVSQNPRHKITKRGQNVTFRCDPISEHNRLYWYRQTLGQGPEFLTYFQNEAQLEKSRLLSDRFSAERPKGSFSTLEIQRTEQGDSAMYLCATGIEETQYFGPGTRLLVL.

This clonotype was picked up one time. The chain is built from TRBV5-5 and TRBJ2-1; D unresolved. V was clipped by 4 bases and J by 0 bases, with 17 bases between them. Germline V gene sequence: CDR1 SGHKS, CDR2 YYEKEE (reference sequence). This CDR3 region has 17 residues. CDR3 region: CASSTRASASSYNEQFF. In DNA, the CDR3 is TGTGCCAGCAGCACCAGAGCTAGTGCGAGCTCCTACAATGAGCAGTTCTTC.

Many counts were recorded for this clonotype. The limits of the CDR3 on the DNA are not certain, so only TCRdb's listed CDR3 is given. The chain couples TRBV12-3 or TRBV12-4 to TRBJ2-3; TRBD1 is the table's D call and was not checked against the DNA. The CDR3 sequence runs 12 residues, both termini included. This chain's CDR3 is CASSRAGRTQYF.

The chain has TRBV12-3 or TRBV12-4 and TRBJ2-2; D possibly corresponds to TRBD2 (5 bases). This CDR3 is built from 15 residues. V lost 3 bases, J lost 1 base, and 9 bases lay in between. CDR3 residues: CASSFDGRNTGELFF. CDR3 sequence (DNA): TGTGCCAGCAGTTTTGATGGGAGGAACACCGGGGAGCTGTTTTTT.

This clonotype was detected many times. The CDR3 DNA follows: TGTGCCAGCAGCTCTTCTGAGGGGGTGAACACTGAAGCTTTCTTT. It yields the protein CASSSSEGVNTEAFF. The chain links TRBV7-6 to TRBJ1-1, with a tentative D call TRBD1 (6 bases). The CDR3 sequence is 15 residues long. Germline CDR1 and CDR2: SGHVS and FNYEAQ. Trimming took 4 bases from V and 0 from J, leaving 12 bases between them.

This clonotype was seen a handful of times. The chain employs TRBV6-6 and TRBJ2-5, with TRBD1 matching 7 bases. The CDR3 has 15 amino acids. Trimming cost V 5 bases and J 4 bases; bases outside gene matches: 10. Per germline, CDR1 MNHNY and CDR2 SVGAGI (reference sequence). CDR3 DNA: TGTGCCAGCAGTAACTACAGGGGTGGGAGAGAGACCCAGTACTTC. It translates to CASSNYRGGRETQYF.

This clonotype was counted at least ten times. V gene TRBV19 combines with J gene TRBJ2-7; 11 nucleotides agree with TRBD1. Trimming cost V 9 bases and J 2 bases; bases outside gene matches: 6. Per the germline V gene, CDR1 is LNHDA and CDR2 is SQIVND (reference sequence). The CDR3 has 14 residues. CDR3 sequence: CASSPGQGAYEQYV. For the CDR3, the DNA is TGTGCCAGCAGCCCGGGACAGGGGGCCTACGAGCAGTACGTC.

This clonotype has only a few counts. The chain employs TRBV10-3 and TRBJ1-2, with D tentatively TRBD1 (5 bases). This CDR3 is 13 amino acids long. Looked up from germline, CDR1 is ENHRY and CDR2 is SYGVKD. The V gene lost 3 bases and the J gene lost 7 bases, with 12 bases spanning the gap. Here the CDR3 DNA reads TGTGCCATCAGTGATAATGGGGACTTTGGCTACACCTTC. Translating it yields CAISDNGDFGYTF.

This clonotype was detected once. The chain combines TRBV5-6 with TRBJ2-2; D unresolved. The CDR3 consists of 14 residues. Trimming left V 1 base short and J 4 bases short, with 8 bases between. Germline V gene lookup returns CDR1 SGHDT and CDR2 YYEEEE. This CDR3 is CASSLNRVTGELFF. In DNA, the CDR3 is TGTGCCAGCAGCTTGAATAGGGTCACCGGGGAGCTGTTTTTT.

For this clonotype: This may stem from a read error, because a much larger clone lies one nucleotide away. V and J are TRBV7-8 and TRBJ2-7; the D gene could be TRBD1 or TRBD2 (5 bases each). The CDR3 covers 16 residues. The germline V gene has CDR1 SGHVS and CDR2 FQNEAQ. The CDR3 DNA reads as TGTGTCAGCAGCCTTGGGGGTCGCTCGGGCTCCTACGAGCAGTACTTC. Translation gives CVSSLGGRSGSYEQYF.

This clonotype was detected ten times or more. V is TRBV10-3 and J is TRBJ2-7, with D unresolved. CDR1 ENHRY and CDR2 SYGVKD come from the germline V gene. V shed 0 bases and J shed 3 bases, with 6 bases lying between them. CDR3 length equals 13 residues. DNA of the CDR3: TGTGCCATCAGTGAGTCGAAGGTCTACGAGCAGTACGTC. Protein: CAISESKVYEQYV.